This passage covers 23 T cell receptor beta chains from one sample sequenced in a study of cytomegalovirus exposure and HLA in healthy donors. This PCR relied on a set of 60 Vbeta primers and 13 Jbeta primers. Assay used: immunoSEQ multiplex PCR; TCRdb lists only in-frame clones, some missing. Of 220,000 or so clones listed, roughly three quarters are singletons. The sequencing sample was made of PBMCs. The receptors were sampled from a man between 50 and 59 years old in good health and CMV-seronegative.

The CDR3 region is CASSLRGRGSTEAFF. The DNA for the CDR3 is TGTGCCAGCAGCCTACGGGGGAGAGGGAGCACTGAAGCTTTCTTT. This chain connects TRBV14 to TRBJ1-1; D is perhaps TRBD1 (5 bases). Germline CDR1 and CDR2: SGHDN and FVKESK. The CDR3 totals 15 residues. The V gene lost 4 bases and the J gene lost 4 bases, with 16 bases spanning the gap.

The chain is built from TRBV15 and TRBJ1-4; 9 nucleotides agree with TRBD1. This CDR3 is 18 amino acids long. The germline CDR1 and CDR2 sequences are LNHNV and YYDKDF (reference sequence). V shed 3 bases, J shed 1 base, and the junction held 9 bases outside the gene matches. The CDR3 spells CATSRVWTGVGTNEKLFF. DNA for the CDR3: TGTGCCACCAGCAGGGTGTGGACAGGGGTAGGAACTAATGAAAAACTGTTTTTT.

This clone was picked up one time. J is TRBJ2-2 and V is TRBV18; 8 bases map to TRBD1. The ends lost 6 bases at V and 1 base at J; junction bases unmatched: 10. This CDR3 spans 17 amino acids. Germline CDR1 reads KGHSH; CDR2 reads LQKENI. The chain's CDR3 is CASSSITGTGNTGELFF. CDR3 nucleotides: TGTGCCAGCTCCTCAATCACCGGGACAGGGAACACCGGGGAGCTGTTTTTT. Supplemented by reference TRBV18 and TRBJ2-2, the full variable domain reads NAGVMQNPRHLVRRRGQEARLRCSPMKGHSHVYWYRQLPEEGLKFMVYLQKENIIDESGMPKERFSAEFPKEGPSILRIQQVVRGDSAAYFCASSSITGTGNTGELFFGEGSRLTVL.

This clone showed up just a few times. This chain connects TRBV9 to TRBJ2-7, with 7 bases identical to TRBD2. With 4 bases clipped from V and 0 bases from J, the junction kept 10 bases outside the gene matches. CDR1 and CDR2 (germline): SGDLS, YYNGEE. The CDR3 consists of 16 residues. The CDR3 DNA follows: TGTGCCAGCAGCCCCCCGGGAGGCCAAAGCTCCTACGAGCAGTACTTC. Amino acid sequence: CASSPPGGQSSYEQYF. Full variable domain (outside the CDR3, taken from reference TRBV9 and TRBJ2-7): DSGVTQTPKHLITATGQRVTLRCSPRSGDLSVYWYQQSLDQGLQFLIQYYNGEERAKGNILERFSAQQFPDLHSELNLSSLELGDSALYFCASSPPGGQSSYEQYFGPGTRLTVT.

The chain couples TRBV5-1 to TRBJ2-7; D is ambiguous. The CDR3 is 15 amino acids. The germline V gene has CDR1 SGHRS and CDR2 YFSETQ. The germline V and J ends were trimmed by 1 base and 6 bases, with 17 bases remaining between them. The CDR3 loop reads CASSLSDFLRGEQYF. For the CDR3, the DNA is TGCGCCAGCAGCTTGTCTGACTTCCTGAGAGGCGAGCAGTACTTC.

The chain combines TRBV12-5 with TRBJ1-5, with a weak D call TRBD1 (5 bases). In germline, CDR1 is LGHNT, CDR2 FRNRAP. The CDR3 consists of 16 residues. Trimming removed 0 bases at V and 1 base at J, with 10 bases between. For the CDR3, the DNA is TGTGCTAGTGGTTTGGTCGGTCAGGGAAGCAATCAGCCCCAGCATTTT. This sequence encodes CASGLVGQGSNQPQHF.

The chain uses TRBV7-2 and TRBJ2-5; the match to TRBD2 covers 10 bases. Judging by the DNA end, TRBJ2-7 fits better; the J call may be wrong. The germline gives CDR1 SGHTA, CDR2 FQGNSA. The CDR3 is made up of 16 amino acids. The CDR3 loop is CASSLRELAGVYEQYF. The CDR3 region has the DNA TGTGCCAGCAGCTTAAGGGAGCTAGCGGGAGTTTACGAGCAGTACTTC.

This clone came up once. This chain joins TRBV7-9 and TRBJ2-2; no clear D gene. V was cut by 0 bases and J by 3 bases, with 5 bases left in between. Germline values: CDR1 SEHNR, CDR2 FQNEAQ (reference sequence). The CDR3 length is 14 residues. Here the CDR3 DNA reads TGTGCCAGCAGCTTAGCGAGAGACACCGGGGAGCTGTTTTTT. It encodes CASSLARDTGELFF.

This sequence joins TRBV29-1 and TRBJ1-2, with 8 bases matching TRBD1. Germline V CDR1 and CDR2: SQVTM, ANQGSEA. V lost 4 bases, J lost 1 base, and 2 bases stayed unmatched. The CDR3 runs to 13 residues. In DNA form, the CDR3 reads TGCAGCGTTGGGGACAGGATTAACTATGGCTACACCTTC. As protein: CSVGDRINYGYTF.

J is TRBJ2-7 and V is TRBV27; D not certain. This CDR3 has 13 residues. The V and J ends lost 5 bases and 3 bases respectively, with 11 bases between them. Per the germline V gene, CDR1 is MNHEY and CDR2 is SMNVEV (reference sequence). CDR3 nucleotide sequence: TGTGCCAGCAGTCCTCAGGTGAACTACGAGCAGTACTTC. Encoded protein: CASSPQVNYEQYF.

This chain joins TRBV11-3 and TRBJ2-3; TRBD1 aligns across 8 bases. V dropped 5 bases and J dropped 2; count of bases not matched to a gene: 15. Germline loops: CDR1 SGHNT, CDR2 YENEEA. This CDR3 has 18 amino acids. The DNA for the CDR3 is TGTGCCAGCAGCCACTCCCGGACAGGGAATCCTATCACAGATACGCAGTATTTT. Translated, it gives CASSHSRTGNPITDTQYF.

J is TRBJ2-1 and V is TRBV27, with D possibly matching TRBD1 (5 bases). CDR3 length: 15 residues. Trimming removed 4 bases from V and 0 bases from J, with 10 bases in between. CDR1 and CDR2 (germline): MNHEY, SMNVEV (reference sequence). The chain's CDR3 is CASSSKGVSYNEQFF. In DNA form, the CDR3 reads TGTGCCAGCAGTTCGAAAGGGGTCTCCTACAATGAGCAGTTCTTC.

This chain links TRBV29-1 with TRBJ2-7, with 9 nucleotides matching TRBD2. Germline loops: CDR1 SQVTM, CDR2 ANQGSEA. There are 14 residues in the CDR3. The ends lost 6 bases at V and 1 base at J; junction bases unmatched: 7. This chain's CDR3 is CSVATSGRSYEQYF. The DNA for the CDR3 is TGCAGCGTGGCGACTAGCGGACGATCCTACGAGCAGTACTTC.

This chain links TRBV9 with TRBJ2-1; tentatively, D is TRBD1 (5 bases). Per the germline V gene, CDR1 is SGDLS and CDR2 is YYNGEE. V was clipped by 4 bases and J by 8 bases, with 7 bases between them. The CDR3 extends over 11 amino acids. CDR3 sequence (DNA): TGTGCCAGCAGCCAGGGTGATGAGCAGTTCTTC. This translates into CASSQGDEQFF.

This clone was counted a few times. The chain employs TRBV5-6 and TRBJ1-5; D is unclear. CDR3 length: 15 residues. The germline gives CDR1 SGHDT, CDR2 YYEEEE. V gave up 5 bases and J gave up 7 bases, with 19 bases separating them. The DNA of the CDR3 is TGTGCCAGCAGTCTAAGGACGGGGATTGGGCAGCCCCAGCATTTT. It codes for CASSLRTGIGQPQHF.

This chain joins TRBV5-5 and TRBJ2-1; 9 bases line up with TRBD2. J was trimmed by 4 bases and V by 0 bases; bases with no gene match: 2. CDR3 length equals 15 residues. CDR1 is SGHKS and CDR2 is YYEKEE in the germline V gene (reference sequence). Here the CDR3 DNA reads TGTGCCAGCAGCTTGGGCCTAGCGGGGTACAATGAGCAGTTCTTC. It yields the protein CASSLGLAGYNEQFF.

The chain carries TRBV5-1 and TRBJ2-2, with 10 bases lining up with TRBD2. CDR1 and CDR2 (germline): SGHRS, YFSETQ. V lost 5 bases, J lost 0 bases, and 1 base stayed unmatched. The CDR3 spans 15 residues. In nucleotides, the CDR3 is TGCGCCAGCAGACTAGCGGGATCGAACACCGGGGAGCTGTTTTTT. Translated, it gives CASRLAGSNTGELFF.

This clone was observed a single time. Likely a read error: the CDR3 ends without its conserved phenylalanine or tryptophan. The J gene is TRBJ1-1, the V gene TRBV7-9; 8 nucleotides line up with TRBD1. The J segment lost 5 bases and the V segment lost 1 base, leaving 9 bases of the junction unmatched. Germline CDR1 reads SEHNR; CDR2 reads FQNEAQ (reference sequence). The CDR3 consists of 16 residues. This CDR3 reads CASSLGSGGLGTEAFL. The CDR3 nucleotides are TGTGCCAGCAGCTTAGGGTCAGGGGGCTTGGGTACTGAAGCTTTCCTT.

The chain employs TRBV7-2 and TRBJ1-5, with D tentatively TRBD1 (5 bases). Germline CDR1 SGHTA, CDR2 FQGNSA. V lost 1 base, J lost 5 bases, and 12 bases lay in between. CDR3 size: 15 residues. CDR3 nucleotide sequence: TGTGCCAGCAGCTTAGACCGGCAGGGTTATCAGCCCCAGCATTTT. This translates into CASSLDRQGYQPQHF.

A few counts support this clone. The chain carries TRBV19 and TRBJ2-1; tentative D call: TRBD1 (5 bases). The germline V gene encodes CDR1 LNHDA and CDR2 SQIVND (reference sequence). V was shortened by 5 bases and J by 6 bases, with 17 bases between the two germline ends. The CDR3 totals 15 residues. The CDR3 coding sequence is TGTGCCAGTAGTCCCCTGGGGCAGGGCGGCAATGAGCAGTTCTTC. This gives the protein CASSPLGQGGNEQFF.

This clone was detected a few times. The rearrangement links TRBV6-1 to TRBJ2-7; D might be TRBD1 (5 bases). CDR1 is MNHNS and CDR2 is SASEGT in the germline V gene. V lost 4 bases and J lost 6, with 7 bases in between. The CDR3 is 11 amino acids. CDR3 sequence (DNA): TGTGCCAGCAGTGGGGGCTCCGAGCAGTACTTC. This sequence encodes CASSGGSEQYF.

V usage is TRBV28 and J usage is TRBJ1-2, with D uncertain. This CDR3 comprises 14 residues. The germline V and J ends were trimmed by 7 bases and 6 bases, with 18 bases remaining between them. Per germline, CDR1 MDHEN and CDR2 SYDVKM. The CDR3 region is CASIQLGAVNGYTF. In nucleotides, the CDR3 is TGTGCCAGCATTCAATTGGGCGCCGTAAATGGCTACACCTTC.

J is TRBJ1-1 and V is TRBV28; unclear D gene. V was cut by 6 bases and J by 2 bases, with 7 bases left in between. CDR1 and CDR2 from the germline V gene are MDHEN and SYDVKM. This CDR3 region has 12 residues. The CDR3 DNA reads TGTGCCAGCAGCCTCTTCAACACTGAAGCTTTCTTT. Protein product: CASSLFNTEAFF.